Below, 13 T cell receptor beta chains from the same sample are listed, as sequenced in a study of shared clonotypes between healthy human individuals. Sequencing used immunoSEQ multiplex PCR; TCRdb keeps in-frame clones, though not all of them. The sample has 600,000 to 750,000 clones; around 91% are singletons. The material sequenced was memory CD8+ T cells from PBMCs. As to subset: CD45RO+ cells pooled with CCR7-negative TemRA cells. These receptors all stem from a man younger than 35 in good health. Some clones in this sample may be carry-over from other donors' samples.

This clone was counted a single time. This chain connects TRBV4-3 to TRBJ2-2, with D tentatively TRBD1 (8 bases). There are 17 residues in the CDR3. Between the trimmed V and J ends, which lost 3 bases and 9 bases, there was a span of 23 bases. Germline CDR1 LGHNA, CDR2 YSLEER. This CDR3 reads CASSHITGQGGTRELFF. CDR3 DNA: TGCGCCAGCAGCCACATAACCGGACAGGGAGGGACCCGGGAGCTGTTTTTT.

The chain carries TRBV5-4 and TRBJ2-3; tentative D call: TRBD2 (5 bases). The CDR3 is 14 residues long. Trimming took off 1 base at V and 0 bases at J, with 6 bases between the two ends. The germline V gene has CDR1 SGHNT and CDR2 YYREEE (reference sequence). CDR3 sequence reads: CASSLRTSTDTQYF. In nucleotides, the CDR3 is TGTGCCAGCAGCTTGAGGACTAGCACAGATACGCAGTATTTT.

The chain uses TRBV5-6 and TRBJ2-1; no clear D. CDR3 length: 11 amino acids. Germline assignment: CDR1 SGHDT and CDR2 YYEEEE. The V end lost 4 bases, the J end lost 7 bases, and 6 bases lay between the germline ends. CDR3 region: CASSIENEQFF. The CDR3 DNA reads as TGTGCCAGCAGCATAGAGAATGAGCAGTTCTTC.

A word on this clone: The identical CDR3 is also encoded by other nucleotide sequences in the sample. The gene calls are TRBV11-2 and TRBJ1-1, with D possibly TRBD1 on 6 matching bases. V was trimmed by 4 bases and J by 4 bases, leaving 7 bases between them. This CDR3 spans 12 amino acids. Germline CDR1 and CDR2: SGHAT and FQNNGV. The CDR3 DNA follows: TGTGCCAGCAGCTCCAGGGGCACTGAAGCTTTCTTT. Residues: CASSSRGTEAFF. The full variable domain, rest sourced from reference TRBV11-2 and TRBJ1-1, is EAGVAQSPRYKIIEKRQSVAFWCNPISGHATLYWYQQILGQGPKLLIQFQNNGVVDDSQLPKDRFSAERLKGVDSTLKIQPAKLEDSAVYLCASSSRGTEAFFGQGTRLTVV.

This chain connects TRBV27 to TRBJ2-1, with 8 bases fitting TRBD2. CDR3 size: 15 residues. Germline assignment: CDR1 MNHEY and CDR2 SMNVEV (reference sequence). V gave up 6 bases and J gave up 5 bases; unmatched junction bases: 9. Here the CDR3 reads CASSLAWREDNEQFF. The CDR3, as DNA: TGTGCCAGCAGCCTCGCCTGGCGGGAGGACAATGAGCAGTTCTTC.

This clone occurred many times. The V call is TRBV5-8, the J call TRBJ2-7; 7 bases are a match to TRBD2. The V and J ends lost 4 bases and 0 bases, in that order; junction bases with no gene match: 13. From germline, CDR1 is SGHTS and CDR2 YDEGEE. The CDR3 is 17 amino acids. The CDR3 sequence is CASSGSTTSDSSYEQYF. Written as DNA, the CDR3 is TGTGCCAGCAGCGGATCGACAACTAGCGATAGCTCCTACGAGCAGTACTTC.

This clone was recorded once. The rearrangement joins TRBV4-1 to TRBJ2-1; D unclear. Between the trimmed V and J ends, which lost 2 bases and 0 bases, there was a span of 11 bases. CDR1 MGHRA and CDR2 YSYEKL come from the germline V gene. The length of the CDR3 is 16 residues. The chain's CDR3 is CASSQTHPSSYNEQFF. CDR3 sequence (DNA): TGCGCCAGCAGCCAAACCCACCCAAGCTCCTACAATGAGCAGTTCTTC.

The V gene is TRBV29-1, the J gene TRBJ2-1; D is possibly TRBD2 (5 bases). CDR3 length equals 11 residues. Germline values: CDR1 SQVTM, CDR2 ANQGSEA. Trimming left V 8 bases short and J 6 bases short, with 11 bases between. CDR3: CSQLGGNEQFF. The CDR3 nucleotides read TGCAGCCAACTAGGTGGCAATGAGCAGTTCTTC.

The chain employs TRBV5-1 and TRBJ2-7, with 14 bases identical to TRBD2. V shed 3 bases and J 6 bases; nucleotides not matched to a gene: 8. This CDR3 is 16 amino acids long. CDR1 is SGHRS and CDR2 is YFSETQ in the germline V gene. In DNA form, the CDR3 reads TGCGCCAGCAGCTGGGGACTAGCGGGAGTAATGGGCGAGCAGTACTTC. Its protein product is CASSWGLAGVMGEQYF. The full variable domain, its missing parts supplied by reference TRBV5-1 and TRBJ2-7, is KAGVTQTPRYLIKTRGQQVTLSCSPISGHRSVSWYQQTPGQGLQFLFEYFSETQRNKGNFPGRFSGRQFSNSRSEMNVSTLELGDSALYLCASSWGLAGVMGEQYFGPGTRLTVT.

The chain carries TRBV27 and TRBJ2-7, with TRBD2 as a possible D gene (5 bases). Germline lookup yields CDR1 MNHEY and CDR2 SMNVEV (reference sequence). Trimming took 3 bases from V and 3 from J, leaving 12 bases between them. CDR3 length: 14 residues. CDR3 residues: CASSFFPGIYEQYF. For the CDR3, the DNA is TGTGCCAGCAGTTTCTTTCCGGGGATCTACGAGCAGTACTTC.

The J gene is TRBJ2-7, the V gene TRBV12-1; the listed D gene, TRBD1, was not tested against the DNA. TRBV12-1 counts as a pseudogene. This CDR3 is built from 15 residues. This CDR3 reads CASSPRGRGRTEQYF. CDR3 bases: TGTGCCAGCAGCCCCCGCGGCAGGGGGCGGACCGAGCAGTACTTC.

The V call is TRBV6-6, the J call TRBJ1-2; 10 bases agree with TRBD1. Per germline, CDR1 MNHNY and CDR2 SVGAGI (reference sequence). V trimming: 5 bases; J trimming: 5 bases; junction bases outside the gene matches: 8. This CDR3 contains 15 residues. CDR3 protein: CASSSAQDRGYGYTF. DNA of the CDR3: TGTGCCAGCAGTAGCGCGCAGGACAGGGGGTATGGCTACACCTTC.

This clone was seen a single time. Within the sample, other DNA sequences also encode this same CDR3. The J gene is TRBJ2-7, the V gene TRBV28, with TRBD2 matching 11 bases. This CDR3 region has 14 residues. Germline CDR1 and CDR2: MDHEN and SYDVKM. V shed 5 bases and J 1 base; nucleotides not matched to a gene: 1. DNA of the CDR3: TGTGCCAGCAGTCTAGCGGGGGGATCCTACGAGCAGTACTTC. This encodes CASSLAGGSYEQYF.